This TCR beta chain was captured in a study of cytomegalovirus exposure and HLA in healthy donors. Findings of the study overall: The listing of 150 to 200 TCR beta chains classed them as cytomegalovirus-associated. Using the classifier, cytomegalovirus status was reportedly diagnosed with high specificity and sensitivity.

Sequencing was performed with immunoSEQ multiplex PCR; in TCRdb, only in-frame clones are kept and a portion is missing. The sample lists about 120,000 clones, 75% to 90% occurring once. As concerns this clone: Antigen: not known.

Trimming took 3 bases from V and 0 from J; bases not matched to a gene: 2. From germline, CDR1 is SGHRS and CDR2 YFSETQ. This CDR3 region has 16 residues. The receptor comes from a woman between 18 and 29 years old in good health and CMV-seronegative. The chain uses TRBV5-1 and TRBJ2-7; TRBD2 matches 14 bases. Sequencing used PBMCs. The CDR3 DNA sequence: TGCGCCAGCAGCTCGGGACTAGCGGGGGTCTCCTACGAGCAGTACTTC. It yields the protein CASSSGLAGVSYEQYF.